These 16 T cell receptor beta chains were all obtained from the same sample, sequenced in a study of patients and donors after allogeneic stem cell transplantation. In TCRdb, the RT-PCR reads were re-called with MiXCR into one record per CDR3 protein. The sample lists about 230,000 distinct CDR3 sequences; around an eighth were seen once. Sequencing was done on a sample of blood, either unsorted or a sorted T cell fraction (not recorded which). Source of these receptors: a human donor who was either an allogeneic HSCT recipient or a stem cell or donor lymphocyte infusion donor (not recorded which). It is not recorded whose cells these are; they may come from a transplant donor.

The CDR3 loop is CASSIQGPNYGYTF. The CDR3 DNA reads TGTGCCAGCAGCATTCAGGGACCCAACTATGGCTACACCTTC. This chain links TRBV5-4 with TRBJ1-2; D might be TRBD1 (5 bases). V lost 4 bases and J lost 2, with 12 bases in between. The CDR3 runs 14 residues. CDR1 and CDR2 from the germline V gene are SGHNT and YYREEE (reference sequence).

This clonotype was picked up a small number of times. The rearrangement links TRBV5-1 to TRBJ2-5; 10 nucleotides match TRBD2. The CDR3 length is 15 residues. Germline CDR1 and CDR2: SGHRS and YFSETQ. Unmatched junction bases numbered 4, after V lost 2 bases and J lost 3 bases. The CDR3 region is CASSLASGREETQYF. The CDR3, as DNA: TGCGCCAGCAGCTTAGCCAGCGGGAGGGAAGAGACCCAGTACTTC.

This clonotype was detected only a few times. The chain joins TRBV29-1 to TRBJ1-2, with D perhaps TRBD1 (6 bases). V was clipped by 0 bases and J by 7 bases, with 12 bases between them. CDR1 and CDR2 (germline): SQVTM, ANQGSEA. This CDR3 is 13 amino acids long. CDR3 region: CSVEEGGASGYTF. As DNA, the CDR3 is TGCAGCGTTGAAGAGGGGGGGGCTAGTGGCTACACCTTC. Combining the CDR3 with reference TRBV29-1 and TRBJ1-2 gives the whole variable domain SAVISQKPSRDICQRGTSLTIQCQVDSQVTMMFWYRQQPGQSLTLIATANQGSEATYESGFVIDKFPISRPNLTFSTLTVSNMSPEDSSIYLCSVEEGGASGYTFGSGTRLTVV.

This clonotype was counted at least ten times. The rearrangement joins TRBV6-1 to TRBJ2-7; no reliable D call. The germline CDR1 and CDR2 sequences are MNHNS and SASEGT. The CDR3 covers 14 residues. The V end was cut by 6 bases, the J end by 2 bases, with 14 bases between. CDR3 nucleotide sequence: TGTGCCAGCAGAGACGCCGGCGGCGCCTACGAGCAGTACTTC. Its protein is CASRDAGGAYEQYF.

The V call is TRBV28, the J call TRBJ1-1; tentative D call: TRBD1 (5 bases). V dropped 5 bases and J dropped 5 bases, with 15 bases sitting between them. This CDR3 contains 14 residues. Germline V gene sequence: CDR1 MDHEN, CDR2 SYDVKM. CDR3 nucleotide sequence: TGTGCCAGCAGTATACTAAACCAGGGAACTGAAGCTTTCTTT. This translates into CASSILNQGTEAFF.

This clonotype was observed at least ten times. The chain recombines TRBV29-1 with TRBJ2-5; D unresolved. With 1 base removed from V and 3 bases from J, the gap between germline ends came to 12 bases. In germline, CDR1 is SQVTM, CDR2 ANQGSEA. The CDR3 totals 14 residues. CDR3 residues: CSVEAWGREETQYF. In DNA, the CDR3 is TGCAGCGTTGAAGCCTGGGGTCGGGAAGAGACCCAGTACTTC. The variable domain in full, completed from reference TRBV29-1 and TRBJ2-5, reads SAVISQKPSRDICQRGTSLTIQCQVDSQVTMMFWYRQQPGQSLTLIATANQGSEATYESGFVIDKFPISRPNLTFSTLTVSNMSPEDSSIYLCSVEAWGREETQYFGPGTRLLVL.

The CDR3 here is CASSFQAGPYNEQFF. The CDR3 DNA reads as TGTGCCAGCAGCTTCCAGGCCGGGCCCTACAATGAGCAGTTCTTC. The chain recombines TRBV7-3 with TRBJ2-1; D gene uncertain. The ends were cut back, 3 bases at V and 2 bases at J, with 11 bases in the middle. Germline V lookup: CDR1 SGHTA, CDR2 FQGTGA. The CDR3 contains 15 residues.

Many counts were recorded for this clonotype. This chain links TRBV29-1 with TRBJ2-7; D may correspond to TRBD1 or TRBD2 (5 bases each). The CDR3 totals 12 residues. CDR1 is SQVTM, CDR2 ANQGSEA, per germline. Trimming removed 0 bases from V and 8 bases from J, with 11 bases in between. The CDR3: CSVEELGVKQYF. DNA of the CDR3: TGCAGCGTTGAAGAGCTGGGGGTGAAGCAGTACTTC.

CDR3 in amino acids: CASSLTGSTNEKLFF. CDR3 DNA sequence: TGTGCCAGCAGCTTGACAGGGTCAACTAATGAAAAACTGTTTTTT. The chain joins TRBV7-2 to TRBJ1-4; 7 bases map to TRBD1. The CDR3 has 15 amino acids. The junction had 1 base not matched to a gene; V was cut back by 3 bases and J by 0 bases. In germline, CDR1 is SGHTA, CDR2 FQGNSA.

This clonotype was seen repeatedly, ten times or more. The rearrangement uses TRBV4-1 and TRBJ2-3; no clear D. V was trimmed by 0 bases and J by 6 bases, leaving 13 bases between them. This CDR3 has 15 amino acids. Germline CDR1 MGHRA, CDR2 YSYEKL. DNA of the CDR3: TGCGCCAGCAGCCAAGATCGGGCGCTGGGGGATACGCAGTATTTT. Protein: CASSQDRALGDTQYF.

V gene TRBV20-1 combines with J gene TRBJ1-6; 8 nucleotides agree with TRBD1. The V and J ends lost 0 bases and 9 bases, in that order; junction bases with no gene match: 4. CDR1 DFQATT and CDR2 SNEGSKA come from the germline V gene (reference sequence). The CDR3 loop spans 14 amino acids. CDR3 protein: CSARDRGRASPLHF. For the CDR3, the DNA is TGCAGTGCTAGAGACAGGGGGCGAGCTTCACCCCTCCACTTT.

There are a few counts of this clonotype. V and J are TRBV27 and TRBJ1-4; D gene unclear. Trimming shortened V by 2 bases and J by 4 bases, and 5 bases separated the two germline ends. Germline V gene lookup returns CDR1 MNHEY and CDR2 SMNVEV (reference sequence). The CDR3 has 13 residues. The CDR3 protein is CASSLDLNEKLFF. The CDR3 nucleotides read TGTGCCAGCAGTTTAGACCTTAATGAAAAACTGTTTTTT.

This clonotype showed up many times. The genes are TRBV12-3 or TRBV12-4 and TRBJ1-1; weak D call: TRBD1 (6 bases). The CDR3 has 13 residues. The CDR3 here is CATRGGGKTEAFF. DNA for the CDR3: TGTGCGACCAGGGGCGGGGGAAAAACTGAAGCTTTCTTT.

This clonotype has a count of ten or more. The chain has TRBV3-1 and TRBJ1-4; the D gene is possibly TRBD1 (5 bases). CDR3 length: 15 residues. The V gene lost 3 bases and the J gene lost 5 bases, with 13 bases spanning the gap. Germline V gene sequence: CDR1 LGHDT, CDR2 YNNKEL (reference sequence). CDR3 region: CASSQSTGVNEKLFF. CDR3 DNA: TGTGCCAGCAGCCAGTCAACGGGGGTAAATGAAAAACTGTTTTTT. Drawing the rest from reference TRBV3-1 and TRBJ1-4, the complete variable domain is DTAVSQTPKYLVTQMGNDKSIKCEQNLGHDTMYWYKQDSKKFLKIMFSYNNKELIINETVPNRFSPKSPDKAHLNLHINSLELGDSAVYFCASSQSTGVNEKLFFGSGTQLSVL.

There are a few counts of this clonotype. The J gene is TRBJ2-7, the V gene TRBV12-3 or TRBV12-4, with D unclear. Trimming took 6 bases from V and 6 from J, leaving 15 bases between them. There are 13 residues in the CDR3. CDR3 residues: CASSPFGLGEQYF. As DNA, the CDR3 is TGTGCCAGCAGCCCTTTTGGTCTAGGCGAGCAGTACTTC.

This clonotype was found a few times. V usage is TRBV29-1 and J usage is TRBJ1-3, with D uncertain. Germline V gene sequence: CDR1 SQVTM, CDR2 ANQGSEA. V was trimmed by 5 bases and J by 0 bases, leaving 11 bases between them. The CDR3 is made up of 14 amino acids. CDR3 region: CSVSPVRSGNTIYF. The CDR3 region has the DNA TGCAGCGTTTCCCCAGTGCGCTCTGGAAACACCATATATTTT.